The rows below give T cell receptor beta chains drawn from one sample of a study of CD8 T cells in ankylosing spondylitis. TCRdb ran MiXCR on the 5' RACE reads and lists one entry per CDR3 protein. The profile shows fewer than 650,000 distinct CDR3 sequences, roughly an eighth of them singletons. Sequencing was carried out using blood, either unsorted or a sorted T cell fraction (not recorded which). The source of these receptors is a male donor with ankylosing spondylitis. The CDR3 runs from the conserved cysteine through the conserved F or W. A D gene is named only where the DNA matches it firmly. The size of a clone is reported for some rows only, either as once, few or many, or as a class for expanded clones.

j_gene: TRBJ1-1
v_gene: TRBV12-5
d_gene: -
abundance: -
CDR3aa: CASALTENTEAFF
CDR3nt: TGTGCTAGTGCTTTAACCGAGAACACTGAAGCTTTCTTT

j_gene: TRBJ1-5
v_gene: TRBV20-1
d_gene: -
abundance: -
CDR3aa: CSAVRSGQKNQPQHF
CDR3nt: TGCAGTGCTGTACGATCCGGACAGAAGAATCAGCCCCAGCATTTT

j_gene: TRBJ1-1
v_gene: TRBV5-1
d_gene: -
abundance: few
CDR3aa: CASSRARLENTEAFF
CDR3nt: TGCGCCAGCAGCCGGGCCCGGTTGGAGAACACTGAAGCTTTCTTT

j_gene: TRBJ1-2
v_gene: TRBV20-1
d_gene: TRBD1
abundance: few
CDR3aa: CSATGGHYGYTF
CDR3nt: TGCAGTGCAACAGGGGGTCACTATGGCTACACCTTC

j_gene: TRBJ1-1
v_gene: TRBV5-1
d_gene: -
abundance: -
CDR3aa: CASSPTDRLFMNTEAFF
CDR3nt: TGCGCCAGCAGCCCAACCGACAGGTTGTTCATGAACACTGAAGCTTTCTTT

j_gene: TRBJ2-5
v_gene: TRBV11-2
d_gene: -
abundance: few
CDR3aa: CASSLFTSSETQYF
CDR3nt: TGTGCCAGCAGCTTATTTACCAGTTCGGAGACCCAGTACTTC

j_gene: TRBJ1-6
v_gene: TRBV7-2
d_gene: -
abundance: few
CDR3aa: CASSLEGTSTSPLHF
CDR3nt: TGTGCCAGCAGCTTGGAGGGGACTTCTACTTCACCCCTCCACTTT

j_gene: TRBJ1-1
v_gene: TRBV20-1
d_gene: -
abundance: many
CDR3aa: CSAGTLLTEAFF
CDR3nt: TGCAGTGCTGGCACTCTCCTCACTGAAGCTTTCTTT

j_gene: TRBJ2-1
v_gene: TRBV12-3/TRBV12-4
d_gene: TRBD2
abundance: -
CDR3aa: CASSLWGRGSDNEQFF
CDR3nt: TGTGCCAGCAGTTTATGGGGGAGGGGTTCAGACAATGAGCAGTTCTTC

j_gene: TRBJ2-5
v_gene: TRBV6-1
d_gene: TRBD1
abundance: -
CDR3aa: CASRGQDRLWQETQYF
CDR3nt: TGTGCCAGCAGGGGACAGGACCGGTTGTGGCAAGAGACCCAGTACTTC

j_gene: TRBJ2-2
v_gene: TRBV25-1
d_gene: -
abundance: few
CDR3aa: CASSELGEGNTGELFF
CDR3nt: TGTGCCAGCAGTGAATTGGGGGAAGGAAACACCGGGGAGCTGTTTTTT

j_gene: TRBJ2-6
v_gene: TRBV10-3
d_gene: -
abundance: -
CDR3aa: CAIRGGGANVLTF
CDR3nt: TGTGCCATCCGCGGTGGGGGGGCCAACGTCCTGACTTTC

j_gene: TRBJ2-7
v_gene: TRBV5-1
d_gene: TRBD2
abundance: many
CDR3aa: CASSLAASGPYEQYF
CDR3nt: TGCGCCAGCAGCTTGGCAGCTAGCGGACCCTACGAGCAGTACTTC

j_gene: TRBJ2-2
v_gene: TRBV5-1
d_gene: -
abundance: -
CDR3aa: CASSWGGRYTGELFF
CDR3nt: TGCGCCAGCAGCTGGGGGGGCCGGTACACCGGGGAGCTGTTTTTT

j_gene: TRBJ2-7
v_gene: TRBV18
d_gene: -
abundance: -
CDR3aa: CASSTTAGTNHEQYF
CDR3nt: TGTGCCAGCTCTACAACGGCGGGAACAAACCACGAGCAGTACTTC

j_gene: TRBJ2-3
v_gene: TRBV6-1
d_gene: TRBD1
abundance: -
CDR3aa: CASSEAPLQTTGGTDTQYF
CDR3nt: TGTGCCAGCAGTGAAGCGCCGCTACAAACGACAGGGGGCACAGATACGCAGTATTTT

j_gene: TRBJ2-5
v_gene: TRBV20-1
d_gene: TRBD1
abundance: -
CDR3aa: CSATTGVKTQYF
CDR3nt: TGCAGTGCTACGACAGGGGTTAAGACCCAGTACTTC

j_gene: TRBJ2-3
v_gene: TRBV20-1
d_gene: -
abundance: -
CDR3aa: CSALSSGVTDTQYF
CDR3nt: TGCAGTGCTCTTAGCTCGGGAGTTACAGATACGCAGTATTTT

j_gene: TRBJ2-1
v_gene: TRBV5-1
d_gene: TRBD2
abundance: few
CDR3aa: CASSTRTTGGEQFF
CDR3nt: TGCGCCAGCAGCACCCGGACTACCGGGGGGGAGCAGTTCTTC

j_gene: TRBJ2-1
v_gene: TRBV3-1
d_gene: -
abundance: few
CDR3aa: CASSHGLLGNNEQFF
CDR3nt: TGTGCCAGCAGCCATGGGCTCCTGGGAAACAATGAGCAGTTCTTC

j_gene: TRBJ1-6
v_gene: TRBV6-1
d_gene: -
abundance: -
CDR3aa: CASRPDGNSPLHF
CDR3nt: TGTGCCAGCAGGCCAGACGGGAATTCACCCCTCCACTTT

j_gene: TRBJ1-1
v_gene: TRBV12-3/TRBV12-4
d_gene: -
abundance: -
CDR3aa: CASSLWPGTTEAFF
CDR3nt: TGTGCCAGCAGTTTATGGCCAGGGACCACTGAAGCTTTCTTT

j_gene: TRBJ2-3
v_gene: TRBV5-1
d_gene: TRBD1
abundance: -
CDR3aa: CATRTGAADTQYF
CDR3nt: TGCGCCACGAGAACAGGGGCGGCAGATACGCAGTATTTT

j_gene: TRBJ1-4
v_gene: TRBV11-2
d_gene: TRBD1
abundance: many
CDR3aa: CASSLDRGEKLFF
CDR3nt: TGTGCCAGCAGCTTGGACAGGGGTGAAAAACTGTTTTTT

j_gene: TRBJ1-5
v_gene: TRBV12-3/TRBV12-4
d_gene: -
abundance: few
CDR3aa: CASSQISQPQHF
CDR3nt: TGTGCCAGCAGCCAGATAAGCCAGCCCCAGCATTTT

j_gene: TRBJ1-6
v_gene: TRBV9
d_gene: -
abundance: -
CDR3aa: CASSVGRNSPLHF
CDR3nt: TGTGCCAGCAGCGTAGGGCGCAATTCACCCCTCCACTTT

j_gene: TRBJ2-4
v_gene: TRBV2
d_gene: TRBD2
abundance: few
CDR3aa: CASSERRESAKNIQYF
CDR3nt: TGTGCCAGCAGTGAAAGGCGGGAGAGTGCCAAAAACATTCAGTACTTC

j_gene: TRBJ2-5
v_gene: TRBV7-9
d_gene: -
abundance: -
CDR3aa: CASSLSRVGQETQYF
CDR3nt: TGTGCCAGCAGCTTATCCCGGGTTGGGCAAGAGACCCAGTACTTC

j_gene: TRBJ1-2
v_gene: TRBV5-1
d_gene: TRBD1
abundance: few
CDR3aa: CASSEGTGNNYGYTF
CDR3nt: TGCGCCAGCAGCGAGGGGACAGGGAATAACTATGGCTACACCTTC

j_gene: TRBJ2-2
v_gene: TRBV12-3/TRBV12-4
d_gene: -
abundance: few
CDR3aa: CASLLSGELFF
CDR3nt: TGTGCCAGCCTGCTCTCCGGGGAGCTGTTTTTT

j_gene: TRBJ1-2
v_gene: TRBV2
d_gene: -
abundance: -
CDR3aa: CASGLQINYGYTF
CDR3nt: TGTGCCAGCGGTTTACAGATTAACTATGGCTACACCTTC

j_gene: TRBJ2-2
v_gene: TRBV7-9
d_gene: TRBD2
abundance: -
CDR3aa: CASMPSGSFTGELFF
CDR3nt: TGTGCCAGCATGCCTAGCGGGAGTTTCACCGGGGAGCTGTTTTTT

j_gene: TRBJ1-1
v_gene: TRBV4-2
d_gene: -
abundance: -
CDR3aa: CASSRDIGNIEAFF
CDR3nt: TGTGCCAGCAGCCGGGACATAGGGAACATTGAAGCTTTCTTT

j_gene: TRBJ2-1
v_gene: TRBV4-1
d_gene: TRBD2
abundance: few
CDR3aa: CASSWASGYNEQFF
CDR3nt: TGCGCCAGCAGCTGGGCTAGCGGCTACAATGAGCAGTTCTTC

j_gene: TRBJ1-2
v_gene: TRBV29-1
d_gene: -
abundance: -
CDR3aa: CSVEDHFRENYGYTF
CDR3nt: TGCAGCGTTGAAGATCACTTTCGGGAAAACTATGGCTACACCTTC

j_gene: TRBJ1-1
v_gene: TRBV7-9
d_gene: TRBD1
abundance: -
CDR3aa: CASSPGQAHTEAFF
CDR3nt: TGTGCCAGCAGCCCGGGACAGGCCCACACTGAAGCTTTCTTT

j_gene: TRBJ2-7
v_gene: TRBV20-1
d_gene: TRBD2
abundance: few
CDR3aa: CSARTLAGGGHLSYEQYF
CDR3nt: TGCAGTGCTAGGACGCTAGCGGGAGGCGGTCACCTCTCCTACGAGCAGTACTTC

j_gene: TRBJ1-2
v_gene: TRBV27
d_gene: -
abundance: few
CDR3aa: CASTSGGLTGYTF
CDR3nt: TGTGCCAGCACCTCGGGGGGCCTCACGGGCTACACCTTC

j_gene: TRBJ1-1
v_gene: TRBV6-1
d_gene: -
abundance: -
CDR3aa: CASSREWNTEAFF
CDR3nt: TGTGCCAGCAGTAGGGAATGGAACACTGAAGCTTTCTTT

j_gene: TRBJ1-1
v_gene: TRBV18
d_gene: -
abundance: -
CDR3aa: CASSRLGGRNTEAFF
CDR3nt: TGTGCCAGCTCACGCCTAGGGGGTCGGAACACTGAAGCTTTCTTT

j_gene: TRBJ1-3
v_gene: TRBV29-1
d_gene: -
abundance: -
CDR3aa: CSVEDLGPSGNTIYF
CDR3nt: TGCAGCGTTGAAGATCTCGGACCCTCTGGAAACACCATATATTTT

j_gene: TRBJ2-3
v_gene: TRBV4-1
d_gene: TRBD2
abundance: -
CDR3aa: CASSQGLLAGPIQYF
CDR3nt: TGCGCCAGCAGCCAAGGGCTTCTAGCGGGACCCATCCAGTATTTT

j_gene: TRBJ1-5
v_gene: TRBV7-2
d_gene: -
abundance: few
CDR3aa: CASSLAGGAAGQPQHF
CDR3nt: TGTGCCAGCAGCTTAGCGGGCGGGGCGGCTGGTCAGCCCCAGCATTTT

j_gene: TRBJ1-1
v_gene: TRBV15
d_gene: -
abundance: many
CDR3aa: CATSPRQGSNTEAFF
CDR3nt: TGTGCCACCAGCCCCCGGCAGGGGTCAAACACTGAAGCTTTCTTT

j_gene: TRBJ2-5
v_gene: TRBV6-5
d_gene: -
abundance: -
CDR3aa: CASSYSGSRETQYF
CDR3nt: TGTGCCAGCAGTTACTCGGGCAGCCGAGAGACCCAGTACTTC

j_gene: TRBJ2-5
v_gene: TRBV20-1
d_gene: -
abundance: -
CDR3aa: CSARKIQETQYF
CDR3nt: TGCAGTGCTAGAAAGATCCAAGAGACCCAGTACTTC

j_gene: TRBJ1-1
v_gene: TRBV18
d_gene: -
abundance: few
CDR3aa: CASSPLGETEAFF
CDR3nt: TGTGCCAGCTCACCGTTGGGGGAGACTGAAGCTTTCTTT

j_gene: TRBJ2-7
v_gene: TRBV6-1
d_gene: -
abundance: once
CDR3aa: CASTRSRGSSYEQYF
CDR3nt: TGTGCCAGCACCCGAAGCAGGGGTAGCTCCTACGAGCAGTACTTC

j_gene: TRBJ2-2
v_gene: TRBV2
d_gene: -
abundance: many
CDR3aa: CASSYRTGELFF
CDR3nt: TGTGCCAGCAGCTACAGAACCGGGGAGCTGTTTTTT

j_gene: TRBJ2-4
v_gene: TRBV11-3
d_gene: TRBD2
abundance: few
CDR3aa: CASSPTSGSANIQYF
CDR3nt: TGTGCCAGCAGCCCGACTAGCGGGAGCGCGAACATTCAGTACTTC

j_gene: TRBJ2-3
v_gene: TRBV7-8
d_gene: TRBD1
abundance: -
CDR3aa: CASSFQGQNPYTQYF
CDR3nt: TGTGCCAGCAGCTTCCAGGGACAGAATCCCTATACGCAGTATTTT

j_gene: TRBJ2-1
v_gene: TRBV11-2
d_gene: -
abundance: -
CDR3aa: CASSSQYSYNEQFF
CDR3nt: TGTGCCAGCAGCTCACAATACTCCTACAATGAGCAGTTCTTC

j_gene: TRBJ2-5
v_gene: TRBV6-1
d_gene: -
abundance: -
CDR3aa: CASPRWQGETQYF
CDR3nt: TGTGCCAGCCCTAGGTGGCAGGGAGAGACCCAGTACTTC

j_gene: TRBJ2-3
v_gene: TRBV5-1
d_gene: -
abundance: many
CDR3aa: CASSLKGPSADTQYF
CDR3nt: TGCGCCAGCAGCTTGAAGGGACCATCGGCAGATACGCAGTATTTT

j_gene: TRBJ1-2
v_gene: TRBV6-5
d_gene: -
abundance: many
CDR3aa: CASSLGQFYGYTF
CDR3nt: TGTGCCAGCAGTTTGGGACAATTCTATGGCTACACCTTC

j_gene: TRBJ1-2
v_gene: TRBV12-3/TRBV12-4
d_gene: TRBD1
abundance: many
CDR3aa: CASSPTGSYGYTF
CDR3nt: TGTGCCAGCAGTCCGACAGGGTCCTATGGCTACACCTTC

j_gene: TRBJ1-1
v_gene: TRBV7-6
d_gene: -
abundance: -
CDR3aa: CASSLTGRRVSTEAFF
CDR3nt: TGTGCCAGCAGCCTTACTGGGAGGCGGGTTTCCACTGAAGCTTTCTTT

j_gene: TRBJ2-1
v_gene: TRBV12-3/TRBV12-4
d_gene: TRBD1
abundance: -
CDR3aa: CASSPTGETYNEQFF
CDR3nt: TGTGCCAGCAGTCCTACAGGGGAAACCTACAATGAGCAGTTCTTC

j_gene: TRBJ2-7
v_gene: TRBV3-1
d_gene: -
abundance: -
CDR3aa: CASSQDPGAPRNEQYF
CDR3nt: TGTGCCAGCAGCCAAGATCCGGGGGCGCCTCGAAACGAGCAGTACTTC